The present TCR beta chain was sequenced within a study of T cells in localized non-small cell lung cancer. The CDR3 totals 14 residues. CDR1 and CDR2 from the germline V gene are GTSNPN and SVGIG (reference sequence). V lost 2 bases to trimming and J lost 6 bases; unmatched junction nucleotides: 7. Sequencing used immunoSEQ multiplex PCR; TCRdb keeps in-frame clones, though not all of them. Of approximately 72,000 clones in the sample, almost 85% are singletons; the top ten hold less than 15%. The TCR originated in a female donor of 60 years or more with stage I lung adenocarcinoma. The chain carries TRBV30 and TRBJ2-1; 7 nucleotides agree with TRBD2. Sequences were derived from peripheral blood, sampled before any cancer treatment. The CDR3 DNA reads TGTGCCTGGAGTCGAGGCGGGAGTGTCAATGAGCAGTTCTTC. As protein: CAWSRGGSVNEQFF.